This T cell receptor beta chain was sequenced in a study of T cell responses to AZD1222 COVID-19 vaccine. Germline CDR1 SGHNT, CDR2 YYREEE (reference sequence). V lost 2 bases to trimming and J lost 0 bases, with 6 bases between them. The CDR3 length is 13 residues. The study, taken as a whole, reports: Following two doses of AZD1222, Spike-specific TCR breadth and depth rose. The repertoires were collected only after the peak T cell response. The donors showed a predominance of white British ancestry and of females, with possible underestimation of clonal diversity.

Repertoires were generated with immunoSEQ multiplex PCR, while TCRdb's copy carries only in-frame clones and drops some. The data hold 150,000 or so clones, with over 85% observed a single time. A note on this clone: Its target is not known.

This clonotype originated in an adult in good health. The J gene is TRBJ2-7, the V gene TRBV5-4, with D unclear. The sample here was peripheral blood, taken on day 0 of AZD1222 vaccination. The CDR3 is CASSFRDSYEQYF. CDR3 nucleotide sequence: TGTGCCAGCAGCTTCCGAGACTCCTACGAGCAGTACTTC. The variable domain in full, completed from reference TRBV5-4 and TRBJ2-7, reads ETGVTQSPTHLIKTRGQQVTLRCSSQSGHNTVSWYQQALGQGPQFIFQYYREEENGRGNFPPRFSGLQFPNYSSELNVNALELDDSALYLCASSFRDSYEQYFGPGTRLTVT.